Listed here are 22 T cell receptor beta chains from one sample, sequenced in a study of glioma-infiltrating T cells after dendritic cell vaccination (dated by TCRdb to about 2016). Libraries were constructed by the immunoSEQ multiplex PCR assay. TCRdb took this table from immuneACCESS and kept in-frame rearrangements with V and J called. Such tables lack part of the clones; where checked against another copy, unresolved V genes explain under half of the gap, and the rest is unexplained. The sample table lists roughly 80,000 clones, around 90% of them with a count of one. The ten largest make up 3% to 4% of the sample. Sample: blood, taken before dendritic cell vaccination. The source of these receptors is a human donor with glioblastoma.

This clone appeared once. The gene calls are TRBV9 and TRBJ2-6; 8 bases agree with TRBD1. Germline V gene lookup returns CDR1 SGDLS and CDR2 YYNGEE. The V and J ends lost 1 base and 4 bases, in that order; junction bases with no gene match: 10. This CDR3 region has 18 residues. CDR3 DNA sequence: TGTGCCAGCAGCGTAAGGCAAACAGGGGACAGGGGGGCCAACGTCCTGACTTTC. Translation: CASSVRQTGDRGANVLTF.

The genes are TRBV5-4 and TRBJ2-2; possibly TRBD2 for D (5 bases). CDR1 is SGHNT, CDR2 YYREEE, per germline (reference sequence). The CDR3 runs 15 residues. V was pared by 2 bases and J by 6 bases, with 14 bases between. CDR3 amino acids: CASSFGQRAAGELFF. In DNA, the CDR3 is TGTGCCAGCAGCTTCGGTCAGAGGGCTGCCGGGGAGCTGTTTTTT.

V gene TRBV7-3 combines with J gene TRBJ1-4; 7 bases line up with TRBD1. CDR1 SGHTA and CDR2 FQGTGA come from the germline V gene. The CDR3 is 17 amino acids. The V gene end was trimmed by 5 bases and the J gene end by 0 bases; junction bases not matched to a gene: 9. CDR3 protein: CASSTRDRNTTNEKLFF. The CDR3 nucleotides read TGTGCCAGCAGCACCCGGGACAGAAACACAACTAATGAAAAACTGTTTTTT.

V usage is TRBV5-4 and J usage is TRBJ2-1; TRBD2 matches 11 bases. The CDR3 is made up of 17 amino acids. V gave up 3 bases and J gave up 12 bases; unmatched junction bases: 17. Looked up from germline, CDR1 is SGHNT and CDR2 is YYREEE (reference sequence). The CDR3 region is CASSSMSTSGGQVVQFF. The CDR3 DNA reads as TGTGCCAGCAGCTCAATGTCAACTAGCGGGGGCCAGGTGGTGCAGTTCTTC.

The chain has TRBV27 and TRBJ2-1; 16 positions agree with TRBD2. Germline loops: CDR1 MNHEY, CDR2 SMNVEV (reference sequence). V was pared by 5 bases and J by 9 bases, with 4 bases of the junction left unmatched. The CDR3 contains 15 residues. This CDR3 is CASSAGLAGGTEQFF. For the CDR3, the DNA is TGTGCCAGCAGTGCGGGACTAGCGGGAGGGACTGAGCAGTTCTTC.

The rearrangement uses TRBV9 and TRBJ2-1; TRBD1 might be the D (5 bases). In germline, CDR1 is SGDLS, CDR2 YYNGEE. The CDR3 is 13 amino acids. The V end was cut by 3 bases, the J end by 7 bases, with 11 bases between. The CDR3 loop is CASSARQRNEQFF. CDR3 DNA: TGTGCCAGCAGCGCTCGACAGCGTAATGAGCAGTTCTTC.

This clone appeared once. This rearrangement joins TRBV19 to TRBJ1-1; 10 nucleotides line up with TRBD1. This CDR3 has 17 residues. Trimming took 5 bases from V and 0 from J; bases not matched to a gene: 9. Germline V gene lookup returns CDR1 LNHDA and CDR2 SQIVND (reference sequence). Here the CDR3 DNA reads TGTGCCAGTAGTCCGACAGGGGGCGTAGAAGTGAACACTGAAGCTTTCTTT. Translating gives CASSPTGGVEVNTEAFF.

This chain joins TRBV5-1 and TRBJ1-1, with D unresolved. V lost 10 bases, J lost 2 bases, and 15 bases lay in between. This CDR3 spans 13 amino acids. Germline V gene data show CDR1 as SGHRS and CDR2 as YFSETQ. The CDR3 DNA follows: TGCGCCTGCCGCGGCACGGATAACACTGAAGCTTTCTTT. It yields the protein CACRGTDNTEAFF.

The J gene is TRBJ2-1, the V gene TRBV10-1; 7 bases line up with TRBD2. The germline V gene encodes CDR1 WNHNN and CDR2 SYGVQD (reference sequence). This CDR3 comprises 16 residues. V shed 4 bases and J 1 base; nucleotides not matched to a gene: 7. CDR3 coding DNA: TGCGCCAGCAGTGTTGGGCTAGCGGTTTCCTACAATGAGCAGTTCTTC. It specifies CASSVGLAVSYNEQFF.

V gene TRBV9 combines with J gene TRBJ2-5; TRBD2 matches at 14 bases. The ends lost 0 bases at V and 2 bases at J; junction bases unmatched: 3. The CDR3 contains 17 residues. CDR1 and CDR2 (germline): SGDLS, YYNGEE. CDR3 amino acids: CASSVGLAGGQQETQYF. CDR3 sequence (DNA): TGTGCCAGCAGCGTAGGACTAGCGGGAGGGCAACAAGAGACCCAGTACTTC.

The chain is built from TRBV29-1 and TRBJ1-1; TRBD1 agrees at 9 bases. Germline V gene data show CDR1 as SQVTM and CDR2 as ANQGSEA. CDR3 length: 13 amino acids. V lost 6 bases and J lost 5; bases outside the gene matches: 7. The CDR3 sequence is CSVLTGGRTEAFF. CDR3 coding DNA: TGCAGCGTGCTAACAGGGGGCCGGACTGAAGCTTTCTTT.

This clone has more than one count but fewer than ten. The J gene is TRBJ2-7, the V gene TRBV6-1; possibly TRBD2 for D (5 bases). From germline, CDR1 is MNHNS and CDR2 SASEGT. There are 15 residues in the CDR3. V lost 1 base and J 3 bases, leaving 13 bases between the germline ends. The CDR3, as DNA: TGTGCCAGCAGTGAAGGGCAGGAAGGGAGCTACGAGCAGTACTTC. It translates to CASSEGQEGSYEQYF.

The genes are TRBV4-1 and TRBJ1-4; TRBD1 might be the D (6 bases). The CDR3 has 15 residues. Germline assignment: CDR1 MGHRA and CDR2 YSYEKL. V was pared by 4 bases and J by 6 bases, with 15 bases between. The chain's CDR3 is CASSLTPGQDEKLFF. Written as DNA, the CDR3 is TGCGCCAGCAGCCTAACGCCGGGACAAGATGAAAAACTGTTTTTT.

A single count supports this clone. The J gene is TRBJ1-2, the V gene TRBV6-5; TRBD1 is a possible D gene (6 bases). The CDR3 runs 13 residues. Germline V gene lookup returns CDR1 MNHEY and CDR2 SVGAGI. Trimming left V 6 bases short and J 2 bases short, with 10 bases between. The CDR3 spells CASSRGGNYGYTF. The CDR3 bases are TGTGCCAGCAGCAGGGGCGGAAACTATGGCTACACCTTC.

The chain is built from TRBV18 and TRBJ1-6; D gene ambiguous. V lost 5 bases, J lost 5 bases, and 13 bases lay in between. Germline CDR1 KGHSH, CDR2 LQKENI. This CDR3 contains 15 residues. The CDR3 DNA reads TGTGCCAGCTCAAACCCACCCGGGAATAATTCACCCCTCCACTTT. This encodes CASSNPPGNNSPLHF. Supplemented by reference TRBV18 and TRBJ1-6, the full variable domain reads NAGVMQNPRHLVRRRGQEARLRCSPMKGHSHVYWYRQLPEEGLKFMVYLQKENIIDESGMPKERFSAEFPKEGPSILRIQQVVRGDSAAYFCASSNPPGNNSPLHFGNGTRLTVT.

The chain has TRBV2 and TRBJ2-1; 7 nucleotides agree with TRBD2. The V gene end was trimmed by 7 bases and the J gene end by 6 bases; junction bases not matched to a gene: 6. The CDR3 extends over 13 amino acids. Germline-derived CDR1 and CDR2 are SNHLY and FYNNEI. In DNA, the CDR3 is TGTGCCAGCAAGATGACGGGGGGCAATGAGCAGTTCTTC. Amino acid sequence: CASKMTGGNEQFF.

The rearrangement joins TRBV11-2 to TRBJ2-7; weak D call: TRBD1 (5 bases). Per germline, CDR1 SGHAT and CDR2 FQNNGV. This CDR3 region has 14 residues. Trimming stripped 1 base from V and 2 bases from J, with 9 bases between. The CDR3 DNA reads TGTGCCAGCAGCTTAGGAGACAGCACCTACGAGCAGTACTTC. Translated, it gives CASSLGDSTYEQYF.

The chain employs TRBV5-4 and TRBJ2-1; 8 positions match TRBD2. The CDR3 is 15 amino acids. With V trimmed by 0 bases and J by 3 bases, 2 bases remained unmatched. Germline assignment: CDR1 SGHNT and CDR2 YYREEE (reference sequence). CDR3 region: CASSLVTSGYNEQFF. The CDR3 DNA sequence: TGTGCCAGCAGCTTGGTTACTAGCGGCTACAATGAGCAGTTCTTC.

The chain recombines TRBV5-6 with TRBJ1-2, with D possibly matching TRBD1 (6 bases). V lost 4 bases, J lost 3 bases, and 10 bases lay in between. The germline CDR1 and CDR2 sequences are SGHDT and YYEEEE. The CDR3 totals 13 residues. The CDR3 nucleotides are TGTGCCAGCAGCCGAGGGGGGGACTATGGCTACACCTTC. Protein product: CASSRGGDYGYTF.

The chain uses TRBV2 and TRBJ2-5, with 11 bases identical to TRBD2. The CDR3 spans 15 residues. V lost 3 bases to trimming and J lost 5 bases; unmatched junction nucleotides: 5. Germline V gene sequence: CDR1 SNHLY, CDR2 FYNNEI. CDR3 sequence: CASSEASGGLETQYF. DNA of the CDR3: TGTGCCAGCAGTGAGGCTAGCGGGGGGCTGGAGACCCAGTACTTC.

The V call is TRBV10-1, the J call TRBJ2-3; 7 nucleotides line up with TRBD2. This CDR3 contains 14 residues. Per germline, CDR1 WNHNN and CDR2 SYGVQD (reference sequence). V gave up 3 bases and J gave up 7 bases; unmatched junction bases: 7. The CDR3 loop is CASSDGGSAYTQYF. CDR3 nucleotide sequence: TGCGCCAGCAGTGACGGCGGGAGCGCGTATACGCAGTATTTT.

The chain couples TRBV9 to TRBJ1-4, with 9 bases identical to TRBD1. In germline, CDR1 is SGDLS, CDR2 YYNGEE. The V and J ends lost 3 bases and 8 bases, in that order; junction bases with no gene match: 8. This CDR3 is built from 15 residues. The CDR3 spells CASSAQGQGGEKLFF. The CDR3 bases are TGTGCCAGCAGCGCACAGGGACAGGGCGGGGAAAAACTGTTTTTT. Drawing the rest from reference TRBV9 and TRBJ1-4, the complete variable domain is DSGVTQTPKHLITATGQRVTLRCSPRSGDLSVYWYQQSLDQGLQFLIQYYNGEERAKGNILERFSAQQFPDLHSELNLSSLELGDSALYFCASSAQGQGGEKLFFGSGTQLSVL.